Given below is one T cell receptor (beta chain) in context. Measured with immunoSEQ multiplex PCR; TCRdb has only the in-frame clones, and not every one. The sample shows about 160,000 clones, around 80% of them seen only once. The germline V gene has CDR1 SGHRS and CDR2 YFSETQ. V shed 4 bases, J shed 3 bases, and the junction held 9 bases outside the gene matches. The CDR3 runs to 15 residues. This entry is derived from a study of blood T cell repertoires in COVID-19. Study-level background: Sources were T cells, B-cell-depleted T cells, or PBMCs; the material itself was cDNA or gDNA.

This clonotype was obtained from a woman over 75 with acute or convalescent COVID-19. The chain recombines TRBV5-1 with TRBJ2-5, with 7 bases that match TRBD1. The material sequenced was peripheral blood. CDR3 sequence: CASSLQTGTEETQYF. CDR3 coding DNA: TGCGCCAGCAGCCTACAGACCGGGACAGAAGAGACCCAGTACTTC. The entire variable domain, with the rest obtained from reference TRBV5-1 and TRBJ2-5, is as follows: KAGVTQTPRYLIKTRGQQVTLSCSPISGHRSVSWYQQTPGQGLQFLFEYFSETQRNKGNFPGRFSGRQFSNSRSEMNVSTLELGDSALYLCASSLQTGTEETQYFGPGTRLLVL.